This TCR beta chain was recovered during a study of blood T cell repertoires in COVID-19. Overall study context: Acute and convalescent COVID-19 samples came from the United States, Italy and Spain. The analysed material was cDNA or gDNA that came from T cells, B-cell-depleted T cells, or PBMCs.

In this sample, this clone turned up once. Study processing details: Estimation of nucleated cell counts was performed using reference gene primer amplification. Libraries were prepared by immunoSEQ multiplex PCR; TCRdb keeps only in-frame clonotypes and omits some of them. V and J calls and clone size are as listed in that table; D and trimming were resolved from the DNA. The data hold 100,000 to 150,000 clones, with roughly four fifths observed a single time. This sequence was found in a woman aged 55-70 years with acute or convalescent COVID-19. The material sequenced was peripheral blood.

CDR3 in amino acids: CASSLGGAKETQYF. The CDR3 coding sequence is TGTGCCAGCAGCTTAGGTGGGGCGAAGGAGACCCAGTACTTC. J is TRBJ2-5 and V is TRBV11-2, with D perhaps matching TRBD1 (5 bases). V dropped 1 base and J dropped 5 bases, with 11 bases sitting between them. In germline, CDR1 is SGHAT, CDR2 FQNNGV. This CDR3 region has 14 residues.